This T cell receptor beta chain was obtained from a study of T cells expressing NK-cell markers. Study results and limitations: Among several donors, these clonotypes also ranked first in the CD3+CD56-NKG2C+ fraction.

This CDR3 spans 15 amino acids. Per germline, CDR1 SGDLS and CDR2 YYNGEE. UMIs were included in TCR beta cDNA generated by 5'RACE template switching. Reanalyzing the 5' RACE reads, TCRdb keeps one entry per CDR3 protein, without DNA. This specimen shows about 450,000 distinct CDR3 sequences; the ten leading clones hold roughly 7.2%. As for this clonotype: The target antigen is unknown.

This receptor was taken from a woman between 18 and 70 years old in good health. The chain employs TRBV9 and TRBJ2-3; TCRdb lists TRBD1, though no DNA is available to test this call. Sequencing was done on a sample of blood T cells: a sorted CD56 or NKG2C T cell subset, CD4+ or CD8+ T cells, or bulk PBMC T cells (not recorded which). CDR3 protein: CASSPWDRGTDTQYF.